The 22 T cell receptor beta chains below all came from one sample that was sequenced in a study of T cell repertoires in cytomegalovirus infection. The antigens these receptors bind are not known. One entry per CDR3 protein, called by TCRdb with MiXCR from the reads. The sample lists about 830,000 distinct CDR3 sequences; less than 35% were seen once. The material was cultured CD8+ T cells from PBMCs, obtained from culture after CMV antigen stimulation. These receptors came from a human donor in good health (CMV status not recorded). Some clones in this sample may be carry-over from other donors' samples.

This clonotype was seen a few times. The rearrangement links TRBV20-1 to TRBJ2-2; 8 bases are shared with TRBD1. The CDR3 spans 16 residues. Germline values: CDR1 DFQATT, CDR2 SNEGSKA (reference sequence). Trimming cost V 6 bases and J 6 bases; bases outside gene matches: 15. The CDR3 coding sequence is TGCAGTGCCAAGATCCGACAGGGGAGAAAAGCCGGGGAGCTGTTTTTT. Translation gives CSAKIRQGRKAGELFF.

The chain has TRBV7-9 and TRBJ1-1, with D perhaps matching TRBD1 (5 bases). Germline lookup yields CDR1 SEHNR and CDR2 FQNEAQ (reference sequence). The CDR3 length is 13 residues. The V end lost 11 bases, the J end lost 2 bases, and 15 bases lay between the germline ends. The CDR3 is CASRSGGNTEAFF. DNA for the CDR3: TGTGCCTCGAGATCGGGGGGTAACACTGAAGCTTTCTTT. The full variable domain, in which reference TRBV7-9 and TRBJ1-1 provide the parts outside the CDR3, is DTGVSQNPRHKITKRGQNVTFRCDPISEHNRLYWYRQTLGQGPEFLTYFQNEAQLEKSRLLSDRFSAERPKGSFSTLEIQRTEQGDSAMYLCASRSGGNTEAFFGQGTRLTVV.

This clonotype appeared a few times. The DNA of the CDR3 is TGTGCCAGCAGCCCCCGACAGGGGGCTTGGAACACTGAAGCTTTCTTT. Encoded protein: CASSPRQGAWNTEAFF. The chain links TRBV6-5 to TRBJ1-1; 10 bases align to TRBD1. J lost 1 base, V lost 6 bases, and 8 bases had no gene match. The CDR3 has 16 residues. Germline CDR1 is MNHEY and CDR2 is SVGAGI.

This chain joins TRBV11-3 and TRBJ2-2; the D call may be TRBD1 or TRBD2 (5 bases each). From germline, CDR1 is SGHNT and CDR2 YENEEA. The germline V and J ends were trimmed by 4 bases and 1 base, with 16 bases remaining between them. The CDR3 contains 17 residues. This CDR3 reads CASSSSRGERNTGELFF. DNA of the CDR3: TGTGCCAGCAGCTCGTCCCGAGGGGAGCGGAACACCGGGGAGCTGTTTTTT.

This clonotype was counted only a few times. The genes are TRBV9 and TRBJ2-2, with D possibly being TRBD1 (6 bases). This CDR3 is built from 16 residues. Looked up from germline, CDR1 is SGDLS and CDR2 is YYNGEE. The germline V and J ends were trimmed by 1 base and 1 base, with 11 bases remaining between them. The CDR3 sequence: CASSVWKTGNTGELFF. Written as DNA, the CDR3 is TGTGCCAGCAGCGTATGGAAGACAGGGAACACCGGGGAGCTGTTTTTT.

Details on this clonotype: Compared with germline, one end of the junction differs, possibly owing to a read error. The chain couples TRBV28 to TRBJ2-5, with a tentative D call TRBD1 (5 bases). The CDR3 spans 17 residues. Germline V gene lookup returns CDR1 MDHEN and CDR2 SYDVKM. The CDR3 here is CANSSNYRGPKGETQYF. In DNA form, the CDR3 reads TGTGCCAACAGTTCTAATTATAGAGGACCGAAGGGGGAGACCCAGTACTTC.

This clonotype was seen just once. The CDR3 DNA follows: TGTGCCAGCAGCCAAGAAGTAGCGGGGGCCCCGTGGGGGGAGCTGTTTTTT. Protein: CASSQEVAGAPWGELFF. V is TRBV4-2 and J is TRBJ2-2, with 9 bases that match TRBD2. The J segment lost 8 bases and the V segment lost 0 bases, leaving 10 bases of the junction unmatched. Germline CDR1 reads LGHNA; CDR2 reads YNFKEQ. There are 17 residues in the CDR3.

This clonotype has more than one count but fewer than ten. The chain has TRBV5-5 and TRBJ2-6, with 10 bases lining up with TRBD1. The germline V gene encodes CDR1 SGHKS and CDR2 YYEKEE (reference sequence). Trimming took 4 bases from V and 1 from J; bases not matched to a gene: 11. The CDR3 runs to 19 residues. The CDR3 coding sequence is TGTGCCAGCAGCCTATTTCCGGGACAGGGGAAATCTGGGGCCAACGTCCTGACTTTC. It yields the protein CASSLFPGQGKSGANVLTF.

This clonotype was detected a few times. The rearrangement links TRBV6-6 to TRBJ2-1, with TRBD2 as a possible D gene (6 bases). Trimming left V 5 bases short and J 8 bases short, with 10 bases between. Per the germline V gene, CDR1 is MNHNY and CDR2 is SVGAGI (reference sequence). This CDR3 is 12 amino acids long. CDR3: CASSPGLDEQFF. The CDR3, as DNA: TGTGCCAGCAGTCCGGGACTGGATGAGCAGTTCTTC.

The chain carries TRBV3-1 and TRBJ2-7; TRBD2 matches at 9 bases. CDR1 LGHDT and CDR2 YNNKEL come from the germline V gene (reference sequence). After removal of 8 bases from V and 3 bases from J, the junction contained 8 bases not matched to a gene. The CDR3 has 14 amino acids. The CDR3 region has the DNA TGTGCCAGCGGAGGGACTAGCAGGAGCTACGAGCAGTACTTC. It codes for CASGGTSRSYEQYF.

This clonotype has ten or more counts. The chain joins TRBV5-4 to TRBJ2-3; 7 bases are shared with TRBD1. CDR1 and CDR2 from the germline V gene are SGHNT and YYREEE (reference sequence). Germline trimming cut 4 bases from V and 1 base from J; bases unmatched to any gene: 6. The CDR3 has 15 residues. The DNA of the CDR3 is TGTGCCAGCAGCCCGACCCAGGGGGGCACAGATACGCAGTATTTT. This codes for CASSPTQGGTDTQYF.

The gene calls are TRBV12-3 or TRBV12-4 and TRBJ2-7; D might be TRBD1 (6 bases). This CDR3 is built from 16 residues. Trimming shortened V by 5 bases and J by 7 bases, and 24 bases separated the two germline ends. The CDR3 DNA reads TGTGCCAGCAGTCGCCCCGGGACACCTTCTAGGACTGAGCAGTACTTC. As protein: CASSRPGTPSRTEQYF.

Many counts were recorded for this clonotype. Written as DNA, the CDR3 is TGTGCCAGCAGCTTAGGAGCGACAGTGAACACTGAAGCTTTCTTT. Translated, it gives CASSLGATVNTEAFF. The chain is built from TRBV7-6 and TRBJ1-1, with D maybe TRBD1 (5 bases). The germline V gene encodes CDR1 SGHVS and CDR2 FNYEAQ. The V end lost 1 base, the J end lost 0 bases, and 9 bases lay between the germline ends. CDR3 size: 15 residues.

This clonotype was detected ten times or more. The chain carries TRBV7-8 and TRBJ1-5, with D uncertain. Germline loops: CDR1 SGHVS, CDR2 FQNEAQ. The CDR3 has 13 amino acids. V gave up 2 bases and J gave up 4 bases, with 6 bases separating them. The CDR3 spells CASSLFGNQPQHF. The DNA for the CDR3 is TGTGCCAGCAGCTTATTCGGAAATCAGCCCCAGCATTTT. Full variable domain (rest looked up from reference TRBV7-8 and TRBJ1-5): GAGVSQSPRYKVAKRGQDVALRCDPISGHVSLFWYQQALGQGPEFLTYFQNEAQLDKSGLPSDRFFAERPEGSVSTLKIQRTQQEDSAVYLCASSLFGNQPQHFGDGTRLSIL.

A remark on this clonotype: The germline gene is not matched at one end of the junction; a read error may be the cause. The J gene is TRBJ2-5, the V gene TRBV20-1; D could derive from TRBD1 or TRBD2 (5 bases each). Germline CDR1 reads DFQATT; CDR2 reads SNEGSKA (reference sequence). The CDR3 runs to 14 residues. CDR3 protein: CSARDGEGREIQYF. DNA for the CDR3: TGCAGTGCTAGAGATGGAGAGGGGCGAGAGATCCAGTACTTC.

This clonotype occurred once. J is TRBJ2-1 and V is TRBV9, with 11 bases aligning to TRBD2. The germline V gene encodes CDR1 SGDLS and CDR2 YYNGEE. The CDR3 has 17 residues. The junction had 8 bases not matched to a gene; V was cut back by 1 base and J by 5 bases. The CDR3 nucleotides are TGTGCCAGCAGCGTAAGACTAGCGGGGAACCTCCACAATGAGCAGTTCTTC. Protein sequence: CASSVRLAGNLHNEQFF.

The chain employs TRBV5-3 and TRBJ2-1, with D perhaps TRBD2 (6 bases). TRBV5-3 is treated as an ORF (open reading frame) with a function not yet certain. Trimming shortened V by 8 bases and J by 0 bases, and 18 bases separated the two germline ends. The CDR3 consists of 16 residues. CDR3 in amino acids: CASILTRGSSYNEQFF. The DNA of the CDR3 is TGTGCCAGCATCCTTACTCGGGGGAGCTCCTACAATGAGCAGTTCTTC.

This clonotype was observed many times. The J gene is TRBJ2-7, the V gene TRBV7-8, with 13 bases that match TRBD2. V gave up 5 bases and J gave up 3 bases; unmatched junction bases: 4. This CDR3 has 15 amino acids. Germline V gene sequence: CDR1 SGHVS, CDR2 FQNEAQ. CDR3 in amino acids: CASSPGTSGVYEQYF. The CDR3 DNA reads as TGTGCCAGCAGCCCCGGGACTAGCGGGGTCTACGAGCAGTACTTC.

The chain carries TRBV15 and TRBJ2-1; 10 bases line up with TRBD2. Trimming took 0 bases from V and 7 from J; bases not matched to a gene: 3. CDR1 is LNHNV, CDR2 YYDKDF, per germline (reference sequence). The CDR3 has 15 residues. CDR3 residues: CATSRDEAGGNEQFF. The CDR3 coding sequence is TGTGCCACCAGCAGAGATGAAGCGGGAGGGAATGAGCAGTTCTTC.

In this sample, this clonotype turned up a few times. The chain carries TRBV12-3 or TRBV12-4 and TRBJ1-1; D gene uncertain. V was trimmed by 6 bases and J by 5 bases, leaving 10 bases between them. This CDR3 region has 12 residues. The CDR3 loop is CASSPFRTEAFF. Here the CDR3 DNA reads TGTGCCAGCAGCCCTTTTCGGACTGAAGCTTTCTTT.

Only a few counts were recorded for this clonotype. This sequence joins TRBV12-3 or TRBV12-4 and TRBJ1-1, with 7 bases identical to TRBD1. The V gene end was trimmed by 1 base and the J gene end by 3 bases; junction bases not matched to a gene: 5. CDR3 size: 15 residues. CDR3 sequence (DNA): TGTGCCAGCAGTTTAGAGGGGACAGCTTACACTGAAGCTTTCTTT. It is translated as CASSLEGTAYTEAFF.

There are many counts of this clonotype. The chain links TRBV7-2 to TRBJ1-3; D not certain. This CDR3 comprises 15 residues. Per the germline V gene, CDR1 is SGHTA and CDR2 is FQGNSA. V was clipped by 6 bases and J by 8 bases, with 20 bases between them. CDR3: CASSHLGPRRDTIYF. Here the CDR3 DNA reads TGTGCCAGCAGTCATTTGGGCCCTAGGAGGGACACCATATATTTT.